This T cell receptor (beta chain) was captured by sequencing in a study of blood T cells in healthy people across ages (dated by TCRdb to between 2015 and 2017). The study in broad terms: In model experiments, roughly one uniquely barcoded TCR beta cDNA molecule per two T cells was captured by template switching. To avoid experimental bias, donors of different ages were randomly spread across the sequencing lanes. Two additional independent replicas of 1 million unique cDNA reads from the same blood draw were analyzed for two donors (one aged 18 to 30 and one aged 80 or older). Age-related changes in TCR beta repertoire diversity were measured in the study by deep sequencing normalized with unique cDNA molecular identifiers. Four age groups were formed from the donors: young (average roughly 15 years), middle-aged (approximately 41), aged (about 62) and long-lived (roughly 88). The research as a whole found: Observed TCR beta diversity per million T cells fell roughly linearly with age, and a significant reduction was already apparent by age around 40. Observed TCR beta diversity correlated strongly with the percentage of naive T cells measured by flow cytometry. The long-lived group showed more naive CD4+ T cells, fewer expanded clones and increased TCR diversity than the aged group, suggesting age selection. Estimates of total diversity from one million sequenced T cells were regarded as lower bounds and underestimates. Donor CMV infection status was unknown, potentially confounding age-related changes in expanded clonotypes. Since profiling was done on bulk unsorted PBMCs, naive and antigen-experienced compartments could not be conclusively compared.

In regard to this clonotype: The target of this receptor is not known. No much larger clone exists at a distance of one base, and base qualities are not known.

The germline V gene yields SGHAT for CDR1 and FQNNGV for CDR2. There are 15 amino acids in the CDR3, from cysteine to phenylalanine inclusive. Only the CDR3 DNA is retained, 45 bases long and in frame from the first base. The roughly 39 donors, aged about 6 to 95 years, were systemically healthy Caucasian individuals from Russia. Each donor gave ten milliliters of peripheral blood, collected into EDTA-treated Vacutainer tubes. Ficoll-Paque density-gradient centrifugation was used to isolate PBMCs, with at least 6.5 million per sample. Total RNA, at least 5 micrograms per sample, was extracted from PBMCs with Trizol reagent. Naive CD45RAhigh/CD27high T cell percentages were measured by flow cytometry on a PBMC aliquot from every donor. Library creation used 5' RACE. The sequencing machine was an Illumina HiSeq 2500. The second PCR ran for roughly 7 to 12 cycles and used a J-beta primer mix along with a sample-barcoded 5' primer. Each TCR beta cDNA molecule received a unique molecular identifier from a template-switch 5' adaptor carrying 12 random nucleotides. At least 3 million CDR3-containing paired-end reads were obtained from each sample. The Mint cDNA synthesis kit, primed by a TRBC-specific oligonucleotide, was used to synthesize first-strand cDNA from all RNA. Following uracil-DNA glycosylase treatment, a first 18-cycle PCR with universal primers M1SS and BC2_uni_R was performed on all cDNA. The original methods were these. For normalization, 1 million high-quality reads were randomly selected from each sample, with every read carrying a distinct molecular identifier. Reads sharing molecular identifiers were discarded rather than binned into consensus sequences. CDR3 identification, clonotype clustering and error correction used MiTCR with a Q25 quality threshold and the strictest error-elimination algorithm. A nonparametric unseen species model with Euler transformation was used to estimate lower-bound total TCR beta diversity. TCRdb handled the public reads itself, with Q25 trimming in fastp and clone calling in MiXCR, and kept productive beta chains. Identical CDR3 protein sequences are pooled into one entry, listed with their most common genes and DNA. None of the V and J calls come from the authors' own analysis; TCRdb made them. Here the sample has about 650,000 distinct CDR3 sequences; around 32% occur a single time. Of the sample, approximately 15% falls within the top ten clones.

The receptor chain draws on TRBV11-2 and TRBJ2-4; no D segment can be confidently identified. The DNA matches TRBJ2-7 better at its end, which makes the J call doubtful. Sequencing used blood. The TCR sequence derives from a woman at least 80 years old in good health. Donor details come from another sample of the same person, matched by shared clones. The encoded CDR3 is CASSLDGHTNYEQYF. The DNA reads as follows: TGTGCCAGCAGCTTAGATGGGCATACCAACTACGAGCAGTACTTC.